The 4 T cell receptor beta chains reported below all come from one sample, sequenced in a study of Ad26.COV2.S vaccination and SARS-CoV-2 variants. TCRdb's table, derived via immunoSEQ multiplex PCR, lists solely in-frame clones and lacks some. Of 100,000 or so clones in the sample, about 78% are singletons; the top ten hold roughly 17%. Sequences were derived from peripheral blood, sampled after recovery from COVID-19. The receptors were gathered from a human donor who had recovered from COVID-19.

This chain joins TRBV5-1 and TRBJ2-3; TRBD2 matches at 7 bases. With 4 bases clipped from V and 2 bases from J, the junction kept 7 bases outside the gene matches. The CDR3 sequence is 15 residues long. Germline CDR1 is SGHRS and CDR2 is YFSETQ. CDR3 amino acids: CASSKLAENTDTQYF. CDR3 sequence (DNA): TGCGCCAGCAGCAAGCTAGCGGAAAACACAGATACGCAGTATTTT.

The chain recombines TRBV12-5 with TRBJ1-4; TRBD1 is a possible D gene (6 bases). Germline CDR1 reads LGHNT; CDR2 reads FRNRAP. CDR3 length: 14 amino acids. With 1 base removed from V and 6 bases from J, the gap between germline ends came to 9 bases. The CDR3: CASGLGQVDEKLFF. CDR3 coding DNA: TGTGCTAGTGGTTTGGGACAGGTAGATGAAAAACTGTTTTTT.

The chain couples TRBV28 to TRBJ1-2; D remains ambiguous. Per the germline V gene, CDR1 is MDHEN and CDR2 is SYDVKM. CDR3 length: 13 residues. V lost 4 bases and J lost 8, with 14 bases in between. Written as DNA, the CDR3 is TGTGCCAGCAGTTCCCGAGGCCTTATGGGCTACACCTTC. It is translated as CASSSRGLMGYTF.

V and J are TRBV7-3 and TRBJ1-1; D not resolved. Germline V gene sequence: CDR1 SGHTA, CDR2 FQGTGA. The CDR3 is 12 residues long. V lost 2 bases and J lost 5, with 6 bases in between. The CDR3 is CASSLVFTEAFF. CDR3 in DNA: TGTGCCAGCAGCTTAGTATTTACTGAAGCTTTCTTT.